Listed below are T cell receptor beta chains from one sample, sequenced in a study of blood T cell repertoires in COVID-19. This table comes from immunoSEQ multiplex PCR, and its TCRdb copy is limited to in-frame clones, with some not included. The sample holds roughly 250,000 clones, approximately 85% seen once. Material for sequencing was peripheral blood. The receptor set was obtained from a human donor with COVID-19, enrolled during active disease. The donor label of this sample is uncertain. The conserved cysteine and the conserved F or W are not part of the CDR3 here.

length	V	J	CDR3
14	TRBV4-2	TRBJ2-1	ASSQVDSGSVNEQF
11	TRBV9	TRBJ2-5	ASSEGGQAAQY
13	TRBV10-1	TRBJ2-1	ASSESGGSYNEQF
12	TRBV7-8	TRBJ1-2	ASSGRDRDYGYT
14	TRBV3-1/TRBV3-2	TRBJ2-5	ASSQDGASAQETQY
16	TRBV7-2	TRBJ2-1	ASSPPWTSGRIRNEQF
11	TRBV3-1/TRBV3-2	TRBJ2-7	ASSQDRPHEQY
12	TRBV7-8	TRBJ2-7	ASSSTGGSYEQY
11	TRBV19	TRBJ1-4	ASTIEAGEKLF
13	TRBV28	TRBJ1-1	ASSPTLTGVTEAF
12	TRBV11-2	TRBJ2-1	ASSLGLATNEQF
13	TRBV19	TRBJ1-3	ASSFGTDSGNTIY
13	TRBV10-3	TRBJ1-6	AIGSGTGYNSPLH
12	TRBV7-2	TRBJ2-1	ATGGLAVLNEQF
14	TRBV9	TRBJ2-6	ASRDRDSSGANVLT
13	TRBV7-2	TRBJ1-1	ASSLVGQGNTEAF
10	TRBV18	TRBJ1-2	ASSPDKRGYT
12	TRBV3-1/TRBV3-2	TRBJ1-1	ASSQEGRFSEAF
10	TRBV25-1	TRBJ2-3	ASSESTDTQY
13	TRBV5-1	TRBJ2-5	ASSLASGYQETQY
14	TRBV7-9	TRBJ1-1	ASSFQGPSTGTEAF
13	TRBV15	TRBJ2-7	ATSRELAGDYEQY
12	TRBV28	TRBJ1-1	ASRPGGSWTEAF
12	TRBV3-1/TRBV3-2	TRBJ1-1	ASSFQDRNTEAF
15	TRBV4-1	TRBJ2-2	ASSQVLAMGSAGELF
13	TRBV3-1/TRBV3-2	TRBJ1-5	ASSQDFSAGQPQH
17	TRBV4-1	TRBJ2-2	ASSQALAGGPRSTGELF
13	TRBV30	TRBJ1-5	ACSRQGPINQPQH
11	TRBV2	TRBJ1-6	ASRRTENSPLH
12	TRBV5-5	TRBJ1-2	ASSSPGASYGYT
16	TRBV4-1	TRBJ2-6	ASSQLIAGVFGANVLT
13	TRBV7-8	TRBJ2-7	ASSLVGRADYEQY
14	TRBV27	TRBJ2-3	ASSWNPQASTDTQY
12	TRBV3-1/TRBV3-2	TRBJ1-5	ASSQDRGGQPQH
9	TRBV10-2	TRBJ2-5	ASSAGGAQY
12	TRBV5-4	TRBJ2-2	ASSFGQGSGELF
14	TRBV7-2	TRBJ2-1	ASSLEAPQGYNEQF
10	TRBV11-3	TRBJ2-1	ASSSDRDEQF
11	TRBV11-2	TRBJ1-1	ASSITTNTEAF
12	TRBV7-2	TRBJ1-1	ASSLGGRFTEAF
13	TRBV19	TRBJ2-3	ASRVGSVSTDTQY
13	TRBV21-1	TRBJ1-2	ASPRGSLSNYGYT
12	TRBV29-1	TRBJ1-1	SVNAQAKGTEAF
11	TRBV6-5	TRBJ1-2	ASRIDRVGGYT
12	TRBV30	TRBJ1-5	AWSSTGYNQPQH
14	TRBV6-2/TRBV6-3	TRBJ2-2	ASSDGQSSGTGELF
10	TRBV21-1	TRBJ2-7	ASSPPRCEQY
13	TRBV7-9	TRBJ2-7	ASTNPPTGPYEQY
14	TRBV27	TRBJ2-3	ASSLGTSGSQDTQY
12	TRBV9	TRBJ2-2	ASSLSGGAGELF
14	TRBV6-2/TRBV6-3	TRBJ2-1	ASSSLADETYNEQF
13	TRBV19	TRBJ1-5	ASRSQGLGNQPQH
12	TRBV7-9	TRBJ1-2	AGSLTSGNYGYT
11	TRBV30	TRBJ1-1	AWSATGQTEAF
13	TRBV5-1	TRBJ1-1	ASSLGGLGSTEAF
15	TRBV14	TRBJ1-4	ASSQLLPGQVYEKLF
14	TRBV15	TRBJ1-1	ATSRGSAVEGTEAF
14	TRBV5-1	TRBJ1-4	ASSLNGRATNEKLF
12	TRBV6-5	TRBJ2-7	ASSSLGQGLEQY